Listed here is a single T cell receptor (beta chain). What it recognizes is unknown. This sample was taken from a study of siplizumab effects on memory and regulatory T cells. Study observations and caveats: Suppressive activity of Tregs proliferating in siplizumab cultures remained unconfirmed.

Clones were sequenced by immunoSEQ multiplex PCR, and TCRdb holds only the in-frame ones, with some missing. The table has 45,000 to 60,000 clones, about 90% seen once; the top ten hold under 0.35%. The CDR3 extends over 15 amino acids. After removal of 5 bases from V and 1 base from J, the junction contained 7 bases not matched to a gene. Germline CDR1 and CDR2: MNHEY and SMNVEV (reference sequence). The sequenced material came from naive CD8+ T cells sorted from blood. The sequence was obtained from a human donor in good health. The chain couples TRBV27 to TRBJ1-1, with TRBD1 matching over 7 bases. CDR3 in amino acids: CASSIAGTANTEAFF. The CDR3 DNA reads TGTGCCAGCAGTATCGCCGGGACAGCGAACACTGAAGCTTTCTTT.